The 21 T cell receptor beta chains presented below share a single source sample, sequenced in a study of blood T cell repertoires in COVID-19 (dated by TCRdb to 2020 to 2021). Library preparation employed the immunoSEQ multiplex PCR assay. Held by TCRdb, this immuneACCESS table contains in-frame sequences only and omits some clones. Under half of the omission traces to an unresolved V gene where checked; the cause of the rest is unknown. This sample comprises about 87,000 clones, about 71% of them detected only once. Around 4% of the sample belongs to the ten largest clones. The sequencing input was peripheral blood. The origin of the receptors is a woman aged 50 to 65 with acute or convalescent COVID-19.

The chain uses TRBV7-2 and TRBJ2-3, with 11 bases matching TRBD2. The J segment lost 9 bases and the V segment lost 4 bases, leaving 12 bases of the junction unmatched. Germline V gene lookup returns CDR1 SGHTA and CDR2 FQGNSA. This CDR3 region has 16 residues. The chain's CDR3 is CASSSMTSGAIGTQYF. CDR3 bases: TGTGCCAGCAGCTCAATGACTAGCGGGGCAATTGGGACGCAGTATTTT.

The J gene is TRBJ1-6, the V gene TRBV20-1; D may be TRBD1 (5 bases). This CDR3 contains 13 residues. V lost 3 bases and J lost 5, with 8 bases in between. Germline V CDR1 and CDR2: DFQATT, SNEGSKA (reference sequence). The CDR3 loop reads CSASRQNNSPLHF. In DNA, the CDR3 is TGCAGTGCTAGTAGACAGAATAATTCACCCCTCCACTTT.

The genes are TRBV5-5 and TRBJ2-3, with D unclear. Deletions cut 6 bases from V and 4 bases from J, with 9 bases between. Germline loops: CDR1 SGHKS, CDR2 YYEKEE (reference sequence). CDR3 length: 12 amino acids. The CDR3 region is CASISKSDTQYF. DNA of the CDR3: TGTGCCAGCATTAGCAAATCAGATACGCAGTATTTT.

The chain uses TRBV29-1 and TRBJ2-1; 10 bases are shared with TRBD2. The CDR3 has 16 amino acids. Germline V gene sequence: CDR1 SQVTM, CDR2 ANQGSEA. The V and J ends lost 8 bases and 10 bases, in that order; junction bases with no gene match: 20. CDR3 DNA sequence: TGCAGCACAAACTACCGGACTAGCGGTCCCTGGGGAGAGCAGTTCTTC. As protein: CSTNYRTSGPWGEQFF.

This chain links TRBV19 with TRBJ1-2, with D possibly matching TRBD1 (5 bases). The ends were cut back, 5 bases at V and 2 bases at J, with 15 bases in the middle. This CDR3 contains 15 residues. The germline gives CDR1 LNHDA, CDR2 SQIVND (reference sequence). This CDR3 reads CASSLGDLLNYGYTF. CDR3 DNA sequence: TGTGCCAGTAGTTTGGGGGACTTATTAAACTATGGCTACACCTTC.

This clone has a handful of counts. This rearrangement joins TRBV6-2 or TRBV6-3 to TRBJ1-1; D gene ambiguous. CDR3 size: 15 residues. Germline loops: CDR1 MNHEY, CDR2 SVGEGT. The V end lost 0 bases, the J end lost 2 bases, and 10 bases lay between the germline ends. The CDR3 loop is CASSYSNGLNTEAFF. The CDR3 region has the DNA TGTGCCAGCAGTTACTCGAATGGGCTAAACACTGAAGCTTTCTTT.

The rearrangement links TRBV7-9 to TRBJ2-7, with TRBD1 matching 9 bases. Losses at the gene ends were 5 bases for V and 2 bases for J; bases not matched to a gene: 4. The CDR3 runs 14 residues. Per germline, CDR1 SEHNR and CDR2 FQNEAQ (reference sequence). Here the CDR3 reads CASSGQGTTYEQYF. The CDR3 nucleotides read TGTGCCAGCAGCGGACAGGGGACGACCTACGAGCAGTACTTC.

The chain couples TRBV11-3 to TRBJ2-5; TRBD2 matches 10 bases. This CDR3 comprises 15 residues. V lost 6 bases and J lost 1; bases outside the gene matches: 5. Germline assignment: CDR1 SGHNT and CDR2 YENEEA. CDR3 in DNA: TGTGCCAGCAGTCTTAGCGGGGGGCTCCAAGAGACCCAGTACTTC. It codes for CASSLSGGLQETQYF.

This clone was picked up many times. This chain uses TRBV28 with TRBJ1-1; a weak D match, TRBD1 (6 bases). Between the trimmed V and J ends, which lost 5 bases and 10 bases, there was a span of 20 bases. This CDR3 region has 14 residues. CDR1 is MDHEN, CDR2 SYDVKM, per germline. The CDR3 region is CASSPGGGLETAFF. In DNA form, the CDR3 reads TGTGCCAGCAGTCCGGGAGGGGGGTTGGAGACAGCTTTCTTT.

This clone was seen a few times. The chain recombines TRBV5-1 with TRBJ2-3; 7 bases fit TRBD1. Trimming removed 4 bases from V and 3 bases from J; junction bases left unmatched: 5. The CDR3 length is 14 residues. Germline-derived CDR1 and CDR2 are SGHRS and YFSETQ. CDR3 protein: CASSRDSLTDTQYF. CDR3 bases: TGCGCCAGCAGCCGGGACAGTCTTACAGATACGCAGTATTTT.

This sequence joins TRBV7-8 and TRBJ2-3; D may be TRBD2 (6 bases). V shed 3 bases and J shed 5 bases, with 21 bases lying between them. Germline V gene sequence: CDR1 SGHVS, CDR2 FQNEAQ. This CDR3 is built from 17 residues. CDR3 amino acids: CASSFFEAGLAGDTQYF. DNA of the CDR3: TGTGCCAGCAGCTTCTTCGAAGCGGGCCTGGCGGGAGATACGCAGTATTTT.

V is TRBV30 and J is TRBJ1-1; 8 nucleotides line up with TRBD1. The CDR3 runs 13 residues. The junction had 1 base not matched to a gene; V was cut back by 1 base and J by 3 bases. Germline V lookup: CDR1 GTSNPN, CDR2 SVGIG (reference sequence). For the CDR3, the DNA is TGTGCCTGGAGTGCACAGGGGGACACTGAAGCTTTCTTT. This codes for CAWSAQGDTEAFF. Filled out from reference TRBV30 and TRBJ1-1, the complete variable domain reads SQTIHQWPATLVQPVGSPLSLECTVEGTSNPNLYWYRQAAGRGLQLLFYSVGIGQISSEVPQNLSASRPQDRQFILSSKKLLLSDSGFYLCAWSAQGDTEAFFGQGTRLTVV.

This clone appeared a single time. This sequence joins TRBV7-2 and TRBJ1-1, with D possibly matching TRBD1 (6 bases). CDR3 length: 13 residues. CDR1 and CDR2 (germline): SGHTA, FQGNSA. V lost 5 bases and J lost 3, with 10 bases in between. Written as DNA, the CDR3 is TGTGCCAGCAGCCCGCAGGGGCACACTGAAGCTTTCTTT. It is translated as CASSPQGHTEAFF. Full variable domain (remainder filled in from reference TRBV7-2 and TRBJ1-1): GAGVSQSPSNKVTEKGKDVELRCDPISGHTALYWYRQSLGQGLEFLIYFQGNSAPDKSGLPSDRFSAERTGGSVSTLTIQRTQQEDSAVYLCASSPQGHTEAFFGQGTRLTVV.

The V gene is TRBV15, the J gene TRBJ2-3, with a possible D match to TRBD1 (7 bases). V was pared by 4 bases and J by 2 bases, with 10 bases between. The CDR3 runs to 14 residues. CDR1 and CDR2 (germline): LNHNV, YYDKDF (reference sequence). CDR3 amino acids: CATSMEGATDTQYF. The CDR3 nucleotides are TGTGCCACCAGCATGGAGGGGGCCACAGATACGCAGTATTTT.

This clone was recorded a few times. The chain is built from TRBV5-1 and TRBJ1-2; TRBD1 aligns across 7 bases. The V and J ends lost 0 bases and 7 bases, in that order; junction bases with no gene match: 6. The length of the CDR3 is 14 residues. The germline gives CDR1 SGHRS, CDR2 YFSETQ. The CDR3 region has the DNA TGCGCCAGCAGCTTGGGCGGGACAGAACCTGGCTACACCTTC. Its protein is CASSLGGTEPGYTF. Based on the CDR3 plus reference TRBV5-1 and TRBJ1-2, the full variable domain is KAGVTQTPRYLIKTRGQQVTLSCSPISGHRSVSWYQQTPGQGLQFLFEYFSETQRNKGNFPGRFSGRQFSNSRSEMNVSTLELGDSALYLCASSLGGTEPGYTFGSGTRLTVV.

V usage is TRBV30 and J usage is TRBJ1-2; weak D call: TRBD1 (6 bases). The CDR3 covers 16 residues. The ends were cut back, 0 bases at V and 6 bases at J, with 20 bases in the middle. Germline loops: CDR1 GTSNPN, CDR2 SVGIG (reference sequence). CDR3 loop: CAWSVPGGDRYDGYTF. CDR3 bases: TGTGCCTGGAGTGTACCTGGGGGCGACCGTTATGATGGCTACACCTTC.

V is TRBV20-1 and J is TRBJ1-3, with 7 bases lining up with TRBD1. Germline V gives CDR1 DFQATT, CDR2 SNEGSKA (reference sequence). After removal of 3 bases from V and 5 bases from J, the junction contained 4 bases not matched to a gene. This CDR3 has 13 amino acids. The CDR3 region has the DNA TGCAGTGCTAGTGAGGGGGCTCGAAACACCATATATTTT. Translating gives CSASEGARNTIYF.

This chain links TRBV30 with TRBJ2-1; D may be TRBD1 (6 bases). Per germline, CDR1 GTSNPN and CDR2 SVGIG (reference sequence). Trimming removed 7 bases from V and 3 bases from J, with 13 bases in between. The length of the CDR3 is 13 residues. CDR3 in amino acids: CASGPDSYNEQFF. DNA for the CDR3: TGTGCCTCGGGTCCGGACAGCTACAATGAGCAGTTCTTC.

The chain recombines TRBV19 with TRBJ1-1; D is ambiguous. The CDR3 is made up of 15 amino acids. Germline lookup yields CDR1 LNHDA and CDR2 SQIVND (reference sequence). Trimming pared 4 bases from V and 1 base from J, leaving 13 bases between. CDR3 DNA sequence: TGTGCCAGTAGTACACTAGACCGGGGGAACACTGAAGCTTTCTTT. It yields the protein CASSTLDRGNTEAFF. The complete variable domain, with remaining parts taken from reference TRBV19 and TRBJ1-1, reads DGGITQSPKYLFRKEGQNVTLSCEQNLNHDAMYWYRQDPGQGLRLIYYSQIVNDFQKGDIAEGYSVSREKKESFPLTVTSAQKNPTAFYLCASSTLDRGNTEAFFGQGTRLTVV.

The chain recombines TRBV5-6 with TRBJ1-1; the match to TRBD1 covers 8 bases. CDR1 is SGHDT, CDR2 YYEEEE, per germline. This CDR3 comprises 13 residues. V lost 3 bases and J lost 5; bases outside the gene matches: 3. CDR3 sequence: CASSSQGGTEAFF. Written as DNA, the CDR3 is TGTGCCAGCAGCTCACAGGGGGGAACTGAAGCTTTCTTT.

The gene calls are TRBV4-3 and TRBJ1-3; the match to TRBD1 covers 9 bases. This CDR3 contains 17 residues. The germline gives CDR1 LGHNA, CDR2 YSLEER. Trimming removed 0 bases from V and 0 bases from J; junction bases left unmatched: 3. CDR3 sequence: CASSQDWTGDSGNTIYF. The DNA of the CDR3 is TGCGCCAGCAGCCAAGATTGGACAGGGGACTCTGGAAACACCATATATTTT.